This entry lists 24 T cell receptor beta chains sequenced from one sample in a study of cytomegalovirus exposure and HLA in healthy donors. Assay: immunoSEQ multiplex PCR; the TCRdb copy retains only in-frame clones and omits some. This table holds 80,000 to 95,000 clones, 95% to 96% found once. The specimen was PBMCs. The origin of the receptors is a woman aged 18 to 35 in good health and CMV-seronegative.

The chain carries TRBV7-6 and TRBJ2-5; D unclear. Germline-derived CDR1 and CDR2 are SGHVS and FNYEAQ. V lost 5 bases and J lost 4, with 14 bases in between. This CDR3 spans 14 amino acids. CDR3 protein: CASSPGSLGETQYF. The CDR3 DNA reads as TGTGCCAGCAGCCCAGGATCATTGGGAGAGACCCAGTACTTC.

The V and J genes are TRBV7-9 and TRBJ1-1, with 7 bases that match TRBD1. V lost 2 bases, J lost 2 bases, and 5 bases stayed unmatched. In germline, CDR1 is SEHNR, CDR2 FQNEAQ (reference sequence). The CDR3 has 15 residues. The CDR3: CASSLWDRINTEAFF. The CDR3 region has the DNA TGTGCCAGCAGCTTATGGGACAGAATTAACACTGAAGCTTTCTTT.

The gene calls are TRBV18 and TRBJ2-7; weak D call: TRBD1 (5 bases). The CDR3 sequence is 14 residues long. The V gene's germline CDR1 is KGHSH and CDR2 LQKENI. The V gene lost 5 bases and the J gene lost 0 bases, with 11 bases spanning the gap. In DNA, the CDR3 is TGTGCCAGCTCATCTGACAGCGCCTCCTACGAGCAGTACTTC. This sequence encodes CASSSDSASYEQYF.

The rearrangement joins TRBV2 to TRBJ1-5; no clear D gene. Germline CDR1 is SNHLY and CDR2 is FYNNEI. V was trimmed by 3 bases and J by 2 bases, leaving 8 bases between them. CDR3 length: 14 amino acids. For the CDR3, the DNA is TGTGCCAGCAGTGACAGTTACCGCAATCAGCCCCAGCATTTT. This translates into CASSDSYRNQPQHF.

The genes are TRBV7-8 and TRBJ1-6, with D maybe TRBD1 (5 bases). CDR1 is SGHVS and CDR2 is FQNEAQ in the germline V gene. Deletions cut 1 base from V and 7 bases from J, with 14 bases between. The CDR3 contains 16 residues. Here the CDR3 reads CASSLEGRPWNSPLHF. The CDR3, as DNA: TGTGCCAGCAGCTTAGAGGGGCGACCGTGGAATTCACCCCTCCACTTT.

This clone has just one count. The V call is TRBV18, the J call TRBJ2-1, with 7 nucleotides matching TRBD2. From germline, CDR1 is KGHSH and CDR2 LQKENI. CDR3 length: 15 amino acids. The J segment lost 8 bases and the V segment lost 1 base, leaving 8 bases of the junction unmatched. CDR3 DNA sequence: TGTGCCAGCTCACCACTTGTGGGAGGGTTTGATGAGCAGTTCTTC. Protein: CASSPLVGGFDEQFF.

This rearrangement joins TRBV5-6 to TRBJ1-5; TRBD1 might be the D (5 bases). Germline CDR1 reads SGHDT; CDR2 reads YYEEEE. Trimming left V 5 bases short and J 4 bases short, with 13 bases between. The CDR3 extends over 14 amino acids. CDR3 nucleotide sequence: TGTGCCAGCAGGTTAGCGGGGGAAAATCAGCCCCAGCATTTT. It yields the protein CASRLAGENQPQHF. The variable domain in full, completed from reference TRBV5-6 and TRBJ1-5, reads DAGVTQSPTHLIKTRGQQVTLRCSPKSGHDTVSWYQQALGQGPQFIFQYYEEEERQRGNFPDRFSGHQFPNYSSELNVNALLLGDSALYLCASRLAGENQPQHFGDGTRLSIL.

The rearrangement joins TRBV5-1 to TRBJ2-7; a weak D match, TRBD1 (6 bases). V dropped 8 bases and J dropped 2 bases, with 17 bases sitting between them. CDR3 length: 14 residues. Germline CDR1 SGHRS, CDR2 YFSETQ. As DNA, the CDR3 is TGCGCCAGTTCCACCTCAGGGGACCCCTACGAGCAGTACTTC. The encoded protein is CASSTSGDPYEQYF.

The chain employs TRBV25-1 and TRBJ2-7, with 8 bases that match TRBD2. J gave up 4 bases and V 8 bases, and 10 bases lay outside the gene matches. This CDR3 region has 14 residues. Germline CDR1 MGHDK, CDR2 SYGVNS. In DNA form, the CDR3 reads TGTGCCAGCTTGGAGAGCGGGAGTAGGTACGAGCAGTACTTC. Protein: CASLESGSRYEQYF.

There are a few counts of this clone. This chain uses TRBV11-2 with TRBJ1-1; D is unclear. Germline CDR1 reads SGHAT; CDR2 reads FQNNGV. With 2 bases removed from V and 5 bases from J, the gap between germline ends came to 3 bases. This CDR3 region has 11 residues. This CDR3 reads CASSLLTEAFF. CDR3 coding DNA: TGTGCCAGCAGCTTACTAACTGAAGCTTTCTTT.

The rearrangement links TRBV6-1 to TRBJ1-3, with D hard to call. Trimming removed 7 bases from V and 4 bases from J, with 5 bases in between. There are 11 residues in the CDR3. Germline CDR1 MNHNS, CDR2 SASEGT. CDR3 amino acids: CASTPGNTIYF. CDR3 sequence (DNA): TGTGCCAGCACCCCGGGAAACACCATATATTTT.

Only a few counts were recorded for this clone. The chain employs TRBV5-1 and TRBJ2-4, with D perhaps matching TRBD1 (6 bases). This CDR3 is built from 16 residues. The V end lost 3 bases, the J end lost 4 bases, and 17 bases lay between the germline ends. In germline, CDR1 is SGHRS, CDR2 YFSETQ. CDR3 nucleotide sequence: TGCGCCAGCAGCTCCTCAGTTGAAGGGGGAAAAAACATTCAGTACTTC. Protein sequence: CASSSSVEGGKNIQYF.

The chain uses TRBV5-1 and TRBJ2-3; 7 nucleotides match TRBD2. CDR3 size: 14 residues. J was trimmed by 5 bases and V by 0 bases; bases with no gene match: 3. Germline CDR1 reads SGHRS; CDR2 reads YFSETQ. CDR3 in amino acids: CASSLEVAGDTQYF. DNA of the CDR3: TGCGCCAGCAGCTTGGAGGTAGCGGGAGATACGCAGTATTTT.

The V and J genes are TRBV30 and TRBJ2-7; possibly TRBD1 for D (5 bases). Germline V gives CDR1 GTSNPN, CDR2 SVGIG (reference sequence). The CDR3 has 15 amino acids. V gave up 4 bases and J gave up 3 bases, with 19 bases separating them. CDR3 residues: CAWTPTWGSRYEQYF. In DNA, the CDR3 is TGTGCCTGGACCCCTACCTGGGGCAGCCGCTACGAGCAGTACTTC.

The chain employs TRBV15 and TRBJ2-1; 8 bases fit TRBD2. Losses at the gene ends were 8 bases for V and 4 bases for J; bases not matched to a gene: 7. The CDR3 consists of 14 residues. Germline V gene sequence: CDR1 LNHNV, CDR2 YYDKDF (reference sequence). The CDR3 spells CATRGGNPYNEQFF. The CDR3, as DNA: TGTGCCACCCGGGGGGGGAACCCATACAATGAGCAGTTCTTC.

The genes are TRBV29-1 and TRBJ2-7, with 12 positions matching TRBD2. Unmatched junction bases numbered 3, after V lost 6 bases and J lost 3 bases. Germline loops: CDR1 SQVTM, CDR2 ANQGSEA. The CDR3 has 13 residues. CDR3 amino acids: CSVETSGSYEQYF. The CDR3 DNA reads TGCAGCGTAGAGACTAGCGGGAGCTACGAGCAGTACTTC.

The DNA of the CDR3 is TGTGCCAGCAGTCCCAGGGATTCTCGCAATCAGCCCCAGCATTTT. It is translated as CASSPRDSRNQPQHF. The chain recombines TRBV27 with TRBJ1-5; TRBD1 is a possible D gene (5 bases). Trimming cost V 5 bases and J 2 bases, with 13 bases left between them. The CDR3 length is 15 residues. Germline V gene data show CDR1 as MNHEY and CDR2 as SMNVEV (reference sequence).

The J gene is TRBJ2-1, the V gene TRBV29-1; possible D gene TRBD2, 6 bases. Trimming pared 4 bases from V and 0 bases from J, leaving 13 bases between. The CDR3 is made up of 15 amino acids. CDR1 SQVTM and CDR2 ANQGSEA come from the germline V gene. The CDR3 here is CSVGFAGNSYNEQFF. The CDR3 DNA is TGCAGCGTTGGGTTTGCGGGGAACTCCTACAATGAGCAGTTCTTC.

CDR3 residues: CASSRQGADTQYF. The CDR3, as DNA: TGCGCCAGCAGCCGTCAGGGGGCAGATACGCAGTATTTT. The chain links TRBV5-1 to TRBJ2-3; 7 bases line up with TRBD1. V lost 4 bases and J lost 4; bases outside the gene matches: 3. CDR1 and CDR2 (germline): SGHRS, YFSETQ. The CDR3 is 13 residues long. Full variable domain (missing parts from reference TRBV5-1 and TRBJ2-3): KAGVTQTPRYLIKTRGQQVTLSCSPISGHRSVSWYQQTPGQGLQFLFEYFSETQRNKGNFPGRFSGRQFSNSRSEMNVSTLELGDSALYLCASSRQGADTQYFGPGTRLTVL.

V gene TRBV11-3 combines with J gene TRBJ2-3; TRBD2 matches at 7 bases. There are 15 residues in the CDR3. Germline CDR1 SGHNT, CDR2 YENEEA. Trimming removed 1 base from V and 5 bases from J; junction bases left unmatched: 6. Here the CDR3 DNA reads TGTGCCAGCAGCTTAGTTCCGGGAGGTGGAGATACGCAGTATTTT. The encoded protein is CASSLVPGGGDTQYF.

The rearrangement links TRBV27 to TRBJ2-3; TRBD2 aligns across 9 bases. In germline, CDR1 is MNHEY, CDR2 SMNVEV (reference sequence). The trim removed 5 bases at V and 4 bases at J, leaving 10 bases unmatched. CDR3 size: 16 residues. In nucleotides, the CDR3 is TGTGCCAGCAGTCCAACGACTAGCGGTTCTGCAGATACGCAGTATTTT. This gives the protein CASSPTTSGSADTQYF.

This chain connects TRBV19 to TRBJ2-5; TRBD1 matches at 7 bases. This CDR3 has 14 residues. V shed 7 bases and J 0 bases; nucleotides not matched to a gene: 5. Germline V gene sequence: CDR1 LNHDA, CDR2 SQIVND (reference sequence). CDR3 DNA sequence: TGTGCCAGTACCGGGACAGCGTACCAAGAGACCCAGTACTTC. Its translation is CASTGTAYQETQYF.

The chain joins TRBV27 to TRBJ2-1; 11 nucleotides match TRBD1. This CDR3 region has 16 residues. Trimming took 2 bases from V and 2 from J; bases not matched to a gene: 2. Germline-derived CDR1 and CDR2 are MNHEY and SMNVEV (reference sequence). The DNA of the CDR3 is TGTGCCAGCAGTTTAACGGGACAGGGGGCCTACAATGAGCAGTTCTTC. This translates into CASSLTGQGAYNEQFF.

The chain employs TRBV7-2 and TRBJ1-5; 7 bases line up with TRBD1. CDR3 length equals 15 residues. The junction had 7 bases not matched to a gene; V was cut back by 6 bases and J by 2 bases. From germline, CDR1 is SGHTA and CDR2 FQGNSA. As DNA, the CDR3 is TGTGCCAGCAGTTTACAGGGGTTCGGCAATCAGCCCCAGCATTTT. Its translation is CASSLQGFGNQPQHF.